This TCR beta chain was identified during a study of post-analysis software for immune sequencing data. Findings and caveats of the study: Controls had lower frequencies than patients of 4 or 5 TRBV segments, which included TRBV5-6, TRBV5-1 and TRBV20-1. Controls showed significantly higher normalized Chao1 diversity than did multiple sclerosis patients. F measure grouped same-batch samples tightly together.

About this clonotype itself: What it recognizes is unknown. An end of the junction differs from the germline gene, which may be a read error.

Unique molecular identifiers had been added to the TCR beta cDNA libraries. TCRdb re-called the PCR reads with MiXCR, one entry per CDR3 protein. The top ten clones hold approximately 11% of a sample with hundreds of thousands of distinct CDR3 sequences, around 64% of them seen once. This CDR3 region has 13 residues. CDR1 is MNHNY and CDR2 is SVGAGI in the germline V gene (reference sequence). The sequence was obtained from a girl between 2 and 10 years old with multiple sclerosis. The sample was blood. This chain links TRBV6-6 with TRBJ1-1, with D possibly being TRBD1 (5 bases). The CDR3 sequence: CTSRADRRTEAFF. In DNA form, the CDR3 reads TGTACCAGCAGGGCTGACCGGCGCACTGAAGCTTTCTTT.